This T cell receptor beta chain is drawn from a study of post-analysis software for immune sequencing data. Study context: Relapsing-remitting, secondary progressive and progressive-relapsing multiple sclerosis courses were included. Study-level points and caveats: There were a few TRBV segments more frequent in patients than controls, and TRBV5-6, TRBV5-1 and TRBV20-1 were among them.

CDR3 length: 15 residues. Trimming removed 5 bases from V and 0 bases from J, with 11 bases in between. Per germline, CDR1 SEHNR and CDR2 FQNEAQ (reference sequence). Worth noting for this clonotype: Its antigen is not identified.

Unique molecular identifiers tagged the TCR beta cDNA libraries. TCRdb passed the PCR reads through MiXCR, listing each CDR3 protein once. The sample lists over 300,000 distinct CDR3 sequences, about a third occurring once. This chain connects TRBV7-9 to TRBJ1-5; D is unresolved. The clonotype comes from a girl aged 5-17 years with multiple sclerosis. The sequenced material came from blood. The CDR3: CASSPKGISNQPQHF. CDR3 in DNA: TGTGCCAGCAGCCCCAAGGGAATTAGCAATCAGCCCCAGCATTTT.